What follows is one TCR beta chain and its context. Its antigen is still unknown. The TCR beta library used iRepertoire HTBI primers with Arm-PCR amplification of CDR3. TCRdb recomputed calls from the multiplex PCR reads with MiXCR, one row per CDR3 protein. Here the sample spans a few hundred thousand distinct CDR3 sequences, over 15% being singletons. Germline CDR1 DFQATT, CDR2 SNEGSKA (reference sequence). The CDR3 contains 18 residues. The V gene end was trimmed by 6 bases and the J gene end by 0 bases; junction bases not matched to a gene: 16. The data are from a study of regulatory T cells in long-lasting Graves disease. Regarding time point: newly diagnosed GD, antithyroid drugs for less than 3 months. PBMCs provided the RNA from which the TCR library was made. Overall study results and limits: The study found TRBV28, TRBJ1-2 and TRBJ2-5 favored in persistent disease. With a small sample size, accuracy may have been reduced.

These data were also reused for a study on T cells in Graves' hyperthyroidism and ophthalmopathy. From that study: Patients between 18 and 65 years old had hyperthyroidism, newly diagnosed and lasting under 2 months. Model-based prediction identified ophthalmopathy a median about 7 months prior to its onset.

This clonotype was sampled from a middle-aged man with Graves disease. This chain links TRBV20-1 with TRBJ2-4, with 8 bases identical to TRBD1. The sequenced sample was peripheral blood mononuclear cells (PBMCs), obtained at new diagnosis, from a patient treated with antithyroid drugs. CDR3 amino acids: CSARNPPGGAVAKNIQYF. In DNA, the CDR3 is TGCAGTGCCAGAAACCCCCCAGGGGGCGCGGTAGCCAAAAACATTCAGTACTTC.